The source of this T cell receptor (beta chain) is a study of tumor and adjacent non-tumor tissue in lung cancer (dated by TCRdb to the late 2010s). For the wider study: Of the cohort, roughly 12 patients had adenocarcinoma, 2 had squamous cell carcinoma and 1 had small cell lung cancer. For each patient, one tumor sample and one normal lung sample were taken, giving a few dozen paired specimens that underwent TCRbeta CDR3 sequencing. Using bulk TCRbeta repertoires from 15 lung cancer patients, the study set lung tumor tissue side by side with matched distant non-tumor lung tissue. Sequencing generated a total of about 130,000,000 productive TCRbeta reads, averaging roughly 4.2 million reads per sample. The roughly 15 enrolled patients, of whom around 10 were men and 5 were women, were aged about 30 to 80 years and were diagnosed with TNM stage I to III disease.

Libraries were made using multiplex PCR. The sequencing machine was an Illumina HiSeq 2500. Following protocols modified from ARM-PCR, the researchers constructed TCRbeta libraries through three rounds of nested PCR with primers (Table S4). Before sequencing, PCR products of 200-500 bp were excised from the gel and purified with the QIAquick gel extraction kit. Turning to the authors' computational methods: Trimmomatic was used to clean the reads, FLASH merged the cleaned reads into complete CDR3 sequences, and MiTCR assigned the sequences to V(D)J germline segments. Clonal diversity was calculated as the inverse Simpson's index using VDJtools. In-frame sequences lacking a premature stop codon were counted as productive reads. The raw public reads went through TCRdb reprocessing: fastp at Q25, MiXCR clone calling, in-frame beta chains kept. Rows merge per CDR3 protein into single entries with the most common DNA and genes. In this record, the V and J calls reflect TCRdb's handling and not the investigators' own analysis. This sample gives under 75,000 distinct CDR3 sequences in total; 55% to 70% of them show up just once. The ten largest clones add up to approximately 30% of the sample.

About this clonotype itself: The antigen it binds to is not known. At one end the junction does not follow the germline gene, possibly because of a read error.

Study-wide findings and limitations: TCR diversity was significantly higher in younger patients, and greater tumor TCR diversity was associated with shorter overall survival and shorter disease-free survival. Only 15 patients were included in the cohort, and the need for larger samples and more detailed clinical data was noted by the authors. A significantly larger cumulative share of the repertoire was made up by the top 100 clones in normal lung than in tumor tissue. Peripheral blood was not sequenced, so blood TCRbeta repertoires were not examined in the lung cancer patients of the study. Tumor tissue showed significantly greater TCR diversity (inverse Simpson) than normal lung tissue (431.37 vs 166.20, P = 0.0075, Mann-Whitney U test). The sequencing platform is not named in the methods, and unique molecular identifiers are not mentioned.

RNA was isolated from bulk, unsorted tissue, and RNA quality was assessed with a NanoDrop ND-1000 and an Agilent 2100. Distant non-tumor tissue taken more than 3 cm from the tumor edge was used as the normal lung sample. Newly diagnosed lung cancer patients without prior chemotherapy who had been admitted for thoracic surgery in China between August and November 2014 were enrolled as donors. The study excluded patients who had received radiotherapy or chemotherapy before or who had another cancer at the same time. Pieces of surgical tissue measuring about 1-2.1 cm3 were kept in RNAlater solution and held at -80 degrees C until needed. This receptor was obtained from a woman aged 45 to 65 with non-small cell lung cancer. The sequenced material came from distant non-tumor lung tissue.

This receptor carries the CDR3 CVSNLGQAPYNEQFF. The bases are TGTGTCAGCAACTTAGGACAGGCCCCCTACAATGAGCAGTTCTTC. The chain is assembled from TRBV11-2 and TRBJ2-1, with 7 bases matching TRBD1. CDR1 and CDR2, per the germline V gene, are SGHAT and FQNNGV. The CDR3 holds 15 amino acids from the cysteine to the phenylalanine. The kept DNA is CDR3 alone, 45 bases in frame from the first base. Beyond the CDR3, the reference TRBV11-2 and TRBJ2-1 genes provide the residues; the full variable domain reads: EAGVAQSPRYKIIEKRQSVAFWCNPISGHATLYWYQQILGQGPKLLIQFQNNGVVDDSQLPKDRFSAERLKGVDSTLKIQPAKLEDSAVYLCVSNLGQAPYNEQFFGPGTRLTVL.